This T cell receptor (beta chain) stems from a study of shared clonotypes between healthy human individuals. Study-wide background: For every donor, three CD4 naive, three CD4 memory, two CD8 naive and one CD8 memory plates were used. Study-wide results and caveats: Generation probability values for non-shared clonotypes were lower than those for clonotypes shared by all four donors. Even with large depth, rarefaction showed that sorted-subset sequencing was incomplete.

A remark on this clone: The antigen remains undetermined.

V gave up 9 bases and J gave up 3 bases, with 20 bases separating them. The length of the CDR3 is 16 residues. The V gene's germline CDR1 is SGHAT and CDR2 FQNNGV. A split of CD4+ cells into CD45RA+ naive and CD45RA-negative memory subsets was performed. The method was immunoSEQ multiplex PCR; TCRdb's version includes in-frame clones alone and lacks a portion of them. Of 980,000 or so clones listed, over 75% are singletons. The TCR comes from a man aged 18 to 35 in good health. The gene calls are TRBV11-2 and TRBJ2-2, with a possible D match to TRBD1 (5 bases). Sequenced material: memory CD4+ T cells sorted from blood. This sample's subset: CD45RA-negative fraction. This CDR3 reads CASTNLGQGYTGELFF. DNA of the CDR3: TGTGCCAGTACGAATCTTGGGCAGGGATACACCGGGGAGCTGTTTTTT.